These 6 T cell receptor beta chains were sequenced from one sample in a study of T cell changes during pregnancy in multiple sclerosis. Produced via immunoSEQ multiplex PCR; TCRdb's table is partial and in-frame only. The profile shows roughly 53,000 clones, around 91% of them singletons. The specimen was CD4+ T cells from peripheral blood mononuclear cells, collected in the second trimester of pregnancy. These receptors all stem from a female donor in good health, enrolled as a control in a pregnancy study.

The chain is built from TRBV6-1 and TRBJ1-2; D is perhaps TRBD1 (5 bases). Germline V gene data show CDR1 as MNHNS and CDR2 as SASEGT. This CDR3 spans 13 amino acids. With 6 bases removed from V and 3 bases from J, the gap between germline ends came to 11 bases. The CDR3 here is CASRLTDDYGYTF. The CDR3 bases are TGTGCCAGCAGGTTGACAGACGACTATGGCTACACCTTC.

This rearrangement joins TRBV6-5 to TRBJ1-4; no clear D. Per the germline V gene, CDR1 is MNHEY and CDR2 is SVGAGI. The CDR3 runs to 13 residues. Trimming stripped 6 bases from V and 8 bases from J, with 13 bases between. The CDR3 DNA sequence: TGTGCCAGCAGGGATGAAAGGGAGGAAAAACTGTTTTTT. This codes for CASRDEREEKLFF.

The chain links TRBV2 to TRBJ1-1, with TRBD1 matching over 7 bases. The CDR3 sequence is 15 residues long. The ends lost 4 bases at V and 1 base at J; junction bases unmatched: 6. Per germline, CDR1 SNHLY and CDR2 FYNNEI. CDR3 nucleotide sequence: TGTGCCAGCAGTGTCTCTTCAGGGGGGAACACTGAAGCTTTCTTT. This codes for CASSVSSGGNTEAFF.

The rearrangement uses TRBV28 and TRBJ2-1; 10 bases map to TRBD2. Germline assignment: CDR1 MDHEN and CDR2 SYDVKM. With 7 bases clipped from V and 4 bases from J, the junction kept 10 bases outside the gene matches. This CDR3 spans 16 amino acids. The chain's CDR3 is CASTSRSGGGYNEQFF. The CDR3 DNA reads as TGTGCCAGCACCTCACGGAGCGGGGGGGGATACAATGAGCAGTTCTTC. Using reference TRBV28 and TRBJ2-1 for the parts outside the CDR3, the full variable domain is DVKVTQSSRYLVKRTGEKVFLECVQDMDHENMFWYRQDPGLGLRLIYFSYDVKMKEKGDIPEGYSVSREKKERFSLILESASTNQTSMYLCASTSRSGGGYNEQFFGPGTRLTVL.

The chain joins TRBV6-4 to TRBJ2-1; 10 nucleotides line up with TRBD1. Germline CDR1 and CDR2: MRHNA and SNTAGT. Trimming took 4 bases from V and 10 from J; bases not matched to a gene: 7. CDR3 length: 14 amino acids. CDR3 sequence: CASSGTGGASEQFF. In DNA form, the CDR3 reads TGTGCCAGCAGTGGGACAGGGGGGGCCTCGGAGCAGTTCTTC.

In this sample, this clone turned up once. V is TRBV7-2 and J is TRBJ1-1; possible D gene TRBD1, 6 bases. V was shortened by 5 bases and J by 4 bases, with 20 bases between the two germline ends. The CDR3 has 16 residues. The germline gives CDR1 SGHTA, CDR2 FQGNSA. The CDR3 sequence is CASSLQGALGGTEAFF. The CDR3 bases are TGTGCCAGCAGCCTACAGGGCGCCCTTGGAGGCACTGAAGCTTTCTTT. Drawing the rest from reference TRBV7-2 and TRBJ1-1, the complete variable domain is GAGVSQSPSNKVTEKGKDVELRCDPISGHTALYWYRQSLGQGLEFLIYFQGNSAPDKSGLPSDRFSAERTGGSVSTLTIQRTQQEDSAVYLCASSLQGALGGTEAFFGQGTRLTVV.